The 10 T cell receptor beta chains given below trace back to one sample, sequenced in a study of siplizumab effects on memory and regulatory T cells. Sequenced by immunoSEQ multiplex PCR; TCRdb stores in-frame clones only, minus some. The table records about 82,000 clones, roughly 90% of them present only once. The material sequenced was Tregs sorted from blood. The receptors originated from a human donor in good health.

The J gene is TRBJ2-1, the V gene TRBV19; 8 nucleotides line up with TRBD2. The V gene end was trimmed by 3 bases and the J gene end by 0 bases; junction bases not matched to a gene: 4. Germline CDR1 reads LNHDA; CDR2 reads SQIVND (reference sequence). The CDR3 has 16 residues. CDR3 loop: CASSIYGGDSYNEQFF. The CDR3 DNA sequence: TGTGCCAGTAGTATTTACGGGGGGGACTCCTACAATGAGCAGTTCTTC.

This chain joins TRBV5-1 and TRBJ1-5; tentative D call: TRBD1 (5 bases). Germline CDR1 and CDR2: SGHRS and YFSETQ. V lost 4 bases to trimming and J lost 5 bases, with 16 bases between them. The CDR3 sequence is 15 residues long. The chain's CDR3 is CASSRDGGTDQPQHF. The DNA of the CDR3 is TGCGCCAGCAGCCGCGATGGAGGGACTGATCAGCCCCAGCATTTT.

This chain joins TRBV4-2 and TRBJ2-7; D may match TRBD1 or TRBD2 (5 bases each). With 1 base removed from V and 2 bases from J, the gap between germline ends came to 9 bases. The germline V gene has CDR1 LGHNA and CDR2 YNFKEQ. The CDR3 consists of 14 residues. The CDR3 loop is CASSQVPGPYEQYF. CDR3 nucleotides: TGTGCCAGCAGCCAAGTGCCGGGGCCCTACGAGCAGTACTTC.

This chain joins TRBV9 and TRBJ2-7; D is perhaps TRBD1 or TRBD2 (5 bases each). V was trimmed by 4 bases and J by 2 bases, leaving 10 bases between them. Germline CDR1 reads SGDLS; CDR2 reads YYNGEE. The CDR3 extends over 13 amino acids. CDR3 nucleotide sequence: TGTGCCAGCAGCTCAGGGACGGCCTACGAGCAGTACTTC. Amino acid sequence: CASSSGTAYEQYF. Based on the CDR3 plus reference TRBV9 and TRBJ2-7, the full variable domain is DSGVTQTPKHLITATGQRVTLRCSPRSGDLSVYWYQQSLDQGLQFLIQYYNGEERAKGNILERFSAQQFPDLHSELNLSSLELGDSALYFCASSSGTAYEQYFGPGTRLTVT.

This clone was detected only a few times. The CDR3 DNA reads as TGTGCCAGCAGCGCACTAGCGGGGGCTCAAGAGACCCAGTACTTC. Encoded protein: CASSALAGAQETQYF. This chain connects TRBV9 to TRBJ2-5; 11 bases are shared with TRBD2. Trimming took 3 bases from V and 2 from J; bases not matched to a gene: 3. CDR1 is SGDLS and CDR2 is YYNGEE in the germline V gene. The CDR3 is 15 amino acids. The variable domain in full, completed from reference TRBV9 and TRBJ2-5, reads DSGVTQTPKHLITATGQRVTLRCSPRSGDLSVYWYQQSLDQGLQFLIQYYNGEERAKGNILERFSAQQFPDLHSELNLSSLELGDSALYFCASSALAGAQETQYFGPGTRLLVL.

This sequence joins TRBV7-2 and TRBJ2-1, with D hard to call. The ends were cut back, 2 bases at V and 2 bases at J, with 10 bases in the middle. Germline CDR1 is SGHTA and CDR2 is FQGNSA. This CDR3 has 15 amino acids. The CDR3 DNA reads as TGTGCCAGCAGCTTATCCCAGGACGCCTACAATGAGCAGTTCTTC. Translation: CASSLSQDAYNEQFF.

This clone was counted at least ten times. J is TRBJ1-2 and V is TRBV6-5; D uncertain. This CDR3 comprises 12 residues. Looked up from germline, CDR1 is MNHEY and CDR2 is SVGAGI. V was clipped by 6 bases and J by 4 bases, with 9 bases between them. The CDR3 DNA reads as TGTGCCAGCAGCGGAGGTTCCTATGGCTACACCTTC. It translates to CASSGGSYGYTF.

This chain uses TRBV6-5 with TRBJ2-2; 11 positions agree with TRBD2. With V trimmed by 4 bases and J by 7 bases, 8 bases remained unmatched. The CDR3 runs to 16 residues. The V gene's germline CDR1 is MNHEY and CDR2 SVGAGI. CDR3 coding DNA: TGTGCCAGCAGTTCCATAGCGGGGGGGCGGTACGGGGAGCTGTTTTTT. Translation gives CASSSIAGGRYGELFF.

The genes are TRBV9 and TRBJ2-1, with TRBD2 identical over 14 bases. The V gene end was trimmed by 3 bases and the J gene end by 6 bases; junction bases not matched to a gene: 2. Germline lookup yields CDR1 SGDLS and CDR2 YYNGEE. CDR3 size: 15 residues. CDR3 sequence: CASSAGTSGGNEQFF. In nucleotides, the CDR3 is TGTGCCAGCAGCGCCGGGACTAGCGGGGGCAATGAGCAGTTCTTC.

This rearrangement joins TRBV5-1 to TRBJ2-7; 9 nucleotides agree with TRBD1. Looked up from germline, CDR1 is SGHRS and CDR2 is YFSETQ. The CDR3 spans 15 residues. Trimming removed 4 bases from V and 3 bases from J; junction bases left unmatched: 8. Here the CDR3 reads CASSGGTGNSYEQYF. The CDR3 coding sequence is TGCGCCAGCAGCGGGGGGACAGGGAACAGCTACGAGCAGTACTTC.